These 17 T cell receptor beta chains were sequenced from one sample in a study of cytomegalovirus exposure and HLA in healthy donors. The PCR made use of 60 Vbeta and 13 Jbeta primers. Repertoires were generated with immunoSEQ multiplex PCR, while TCRdb's copy carries only in-frame clones and drops some. The sample records about 20,000 clones, around 77% being singletons. The sample was PBMCs. These receptors all come from a man aged 55 to 70 in good health and CMV-seronegative.

In its sample, this clone was seen a few times. V gene TRBV18 combines with J gene TRBJ1-1, with D possibly being TRBD1 (5 bases). Germline V gene data show CDR1 as KGHSH and CDR2 as LQKENI. The ends were cut back, 6 bases at V and 1 base at J, with 9 bases in the middle. The CDR3 contains 13 residues. In DNA, the CDR3 is TGTGCCAGCTCGGGGGAGGGGAACACTGAAGCTTTCTTT. Translated, it gives CASSGEGNTEAFF.

The rearrangement joins TRBV19 to TRBJ2-7, with a tentative D call TRBD1 (6 bases). The length of the CDR3 is 15 residues. V was shortened by 6 bases and J by 2 bases, with 17 bases between the two germline ends. From germline, CDR1 is LNHDA and CDR2 SQIVND (reference sequence). The CDR3 DNA sequence: TGTGCCAGTAGCCCGGGACACCCTTCAACCTACGAGCAGTACTTC. As protein: CASSPGHPSTYEQYF.

The chain carries TRBV7-6 and TRBJ2-5, with D possibly being TRBD2 (6 bases). The DNA end is more similar to TRBJ2-7, so the J call may be wrong. The CDR3 is 18 residues long. CDR1 and CDR2 from the germline V gene are SGHVS and FNYEAQ. The CDR3 DNA sequence: TGTGCCAGCAGCTCGTCACCGGGAGCGAAAAGGGACCGCTACGAGCAGTACTTC. Its translation is CASSSSPGAKRDRYEQYF.

The chain is built from TRBV9 and TRBJ1-3; possibly TRBD1 for D (6 bases). The CDR3 contains 15 residues. Trimming removed 2 bases at V and 0 bases at J, with 9 bases between. CDR1 and CDR2 from the germline V gene are SGDLS and YYNGEE. The CDR3 sequence: CASSVQGTSGNTIYF. CDR3 nucleotides: TGTGCCAGCAGCGTTCAGGGGACCTCTGGAAACACCATATATTTT.

The DNA for the CDR3 is TGTGCCAGCAGCGTAGAGGGCGGGAGCACAGATACGCAGTATTTT. As protein: CASSVEGGSTDTQYF. This sequence joins TRBV9 and TRBJ2-3; a weak D match, TRBD2 (5 bases). The CDR3 extends over 15 amino acids. The V gene lost 0 bases and the J gene lost 0 bases, with 8 bases spanning the gap. Per the germline V gene, CDR1 is SGDLS and CDR2 is YYNGEE.

This chain uses TRBV30 with TRBJ1-1, with TRBD1 matching 8 bases. The J segment lost 6 bases and the V segment lost 2 bases, leaving 14 bases of the junction unmatched. The CDR3 is 16 amino acids. Germline CDR1 is GTSNPN and CDR2 is SVGIG (reference sequence). This CDR3 is CAWSPGGRNLISEAFF. CDR3 sequence (DNA): TGTGCCTGGAGTCCAGGGGGCCGCAATCTTATATCTGAAGCTTTCTTT.

The chain has TRBV5-8 and TRBJ1-2; 8 bases are shared with TRBD1. The junction had 5 bases not matched to a gene; V was cut back by 2 bases and J by 5 bases. Per germline, CDR1 SGHTS and CDR2 YDEGEE. The CDR3 totals 14 residues. The CDR3 loop reads CASSLRQGRYGYTF. CDR3 DNA: TGTGCCAGCAGCTTAAGACAGGGGCGGTATGGCTACACCTTC.

The chain uses TRBV7-2 and TRBJ1-4; TRBD1 matches at 8 bases. CDR1 is SGHTA and CDR2 is FQGNSA in the germline V gene. The CDR3 loop spans 17 amino acids. With V trimmed by 3 bases and J by 4 bases, 10 bases remained unmatched. CDR3 nucleotides: TGTGCCAGCAGCTTTCTAGGACAGGGTGGTAATAATGAAAAACTGTTTTTT. Translation: CASSFLGQGGNNEKLFF.

This chain links TRBV28 with TRBJ2-7, with TRBD2 matching 13 bases. This CDR3 contains 18 residues. Germline loops: CDR1 MDHEN, CDR2 SYDVKM. V was pared by 2 bases and J by 2 bases, with 9 bases of the junction left unmatched. CDR3 bases: TGTGCCAGCAGTTTAAGGCGGAGGGGACTAGCGGGGCCCTACGAGCAGTACTTC. This codes for CASSLRRRGLAGPYEQYF.

The chain is built from TRBV28 and TRBJ1-1, with TRBD1 as a possible D gene (5 bases). The germline V and J ends were trimmed by 5 bases and 10 bases, with 14 bases remaining between them. CDR1 and CDR2 (germline): MDHEN, SYDVKM. This CDR3 has 12 amino acids. The CDR3 DNA follows: TGTGCCAGCAGTCTAGGCGCGGGGGGAGCTTTCTTT. Amino acid sequence: CASSLGAGGAFF.

The chain is built from TRBV27 and TRBJ1-3; D not resolved. Germline lookup yields CDR1 MNHEY and CDR2 SMNVEV (reference sequence). The CDR3 is made up of 13 amino acids. Trimming shortened V by 2 bases and J by 8 bases, and 10 bases separated the two germline ends. Written as DNA, the CDR3 is TGTGCCAGCAGTTTAAGTCCCTCAGACACCATATATTTT. The encoded protein is CASSLSPSDTIYF.

This clone has only a few counts. The gene calls are TRBV28 and TRBJ2-1, with 11 positions matching TRBD2. The CDR3 spans 18 residues. Germline CDR1 MDHEN, CDR2 SYDVKM. V shed 6 bases, J shed 8 bases, and the junction held 18 bases outside the gene matches. The CDR3 protein is CASSELHLTSGTYHEQFF. CDR3 nucleotides: TGTGCCAGCAGCGAACTCCACCTGACTAGCGGGACGTACCATGAGCAGTTCTTC.

The V and J genes are TRBV28 and TRBJ2-3; D is perhaps TRBD1 (5 bases). Germline CDR1 is MDHEN and CDR2 is SYDVKM. The CDR3 spans 14 residues. V gave up 3 bases and J gave up 4 bases, with 11 bases separating them. The CDR3 DNA reads as TGTGCCAGCAGTTTGCTGTTGGGGCCAGATACGCAGTATTTT. This sequence encodes CASSLLLGPDTQYF.

The V call is TRBV7-3, the J call TRBJ2-3; D is unresolved. Trimming took 2 bases from V and 6 from J, leaving 9 bases between them. The CDR3 runs 13 residues. Germline lookup yields CDR1 SGHTA and CDR2 FQGTGA. In DNA form, the CDR3 reads TGTGCCAGCAGCTTATATAGGAGCGATACGCAGTATTTT. Its translation: CASSLYRSDTQYF.

This chain links TRBV28 with TRBJ2-7; 8 bases are shared with TRBD1. Trimming removed 1 base from V and 5 bases from J; junction bases left unmatched: 16. The CDR3 consists of 18 residues. Germline CDR1 MDHEN, CDR2 SYDVKM. This CDR3 is CASSLYLARGHFADEQYF. In DNA form, the CDR3 reads TGTGCCAGCAGTTTATACCTCGCCAGGGGGCATTTCGCCGACGAGCAGTACTTC.

As regards this clone: A read error may produce the germline difference seen at one junction end. This chain uses TRBV5-1 with TRBJ1-2; D gene ambiguous. The germline CDR1 and CDR2 sequences are SGHRS and YFSETQ. CDR3 length equals 14 residues. CDR3 loop: CASSSPQANYGYPF. CDR3 bases: TGCGCCAGCAGCTCGCCTCAAGCTAACTATGGCTACCCCTTC. Based on the CDR3 plus reference TRBV5-1 and TRBJ1-2, the full variable domain is KAGVTQTPRYLIKTRGQQVTLSCSPISGHRSVSWYQQTPGQGLQFLFEYFSETQRNKGNFPGRFSGRQFSNSRSEMNVSTLELGDSALYLCASSSPQANYGYPFGSGTRLTVV.

This chain uses TRBV18 with TRBJ2-5; 8 bases are a match to TRBD1. The CDR3 sequence is 16 residues long. Per germline, CDR1 KGHSH and CDR2 LQKENI. The V gene end was trimmed by 0 bases and the J gene end by 5 bases; junction bases not matched to a gene: 8. This chain's CDR3 is CASSPPSGQGRETQYF. Written as DNA, the CDR3 is TGTGCCAGCTCACCACCGTCTGGACAGGGTAGGGAGACCCAGTACTTC.